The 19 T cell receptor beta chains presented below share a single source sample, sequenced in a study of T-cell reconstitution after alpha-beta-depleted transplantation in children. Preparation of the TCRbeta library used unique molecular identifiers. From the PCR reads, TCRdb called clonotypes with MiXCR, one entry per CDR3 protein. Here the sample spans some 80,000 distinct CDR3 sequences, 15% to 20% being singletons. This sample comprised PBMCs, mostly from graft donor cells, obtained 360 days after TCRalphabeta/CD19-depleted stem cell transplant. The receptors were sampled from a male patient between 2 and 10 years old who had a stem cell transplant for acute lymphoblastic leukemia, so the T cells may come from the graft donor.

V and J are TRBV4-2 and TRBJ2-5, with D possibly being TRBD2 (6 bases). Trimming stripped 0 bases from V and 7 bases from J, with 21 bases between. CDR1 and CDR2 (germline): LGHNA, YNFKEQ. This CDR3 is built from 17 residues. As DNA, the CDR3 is TGTGCCAGCAGCCAAGAGGTGCCGGGACTCTCTTCAGGGACCCAGTACTTC. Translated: CASSQEVPGLSSGTQYF.

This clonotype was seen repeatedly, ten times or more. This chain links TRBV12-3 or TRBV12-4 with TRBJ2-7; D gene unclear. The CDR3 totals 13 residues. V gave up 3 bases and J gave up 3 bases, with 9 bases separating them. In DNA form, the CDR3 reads TGTGCCAGCAGTTTGATGCGCGACTACGAGCAGTACTTC. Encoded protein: CASSLMRDYEQYF.

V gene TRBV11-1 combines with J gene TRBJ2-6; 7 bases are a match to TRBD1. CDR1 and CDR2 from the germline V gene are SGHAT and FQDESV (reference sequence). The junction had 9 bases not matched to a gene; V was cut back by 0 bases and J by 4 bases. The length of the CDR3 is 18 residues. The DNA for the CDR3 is TGTGCCAGCAGCTTAGCGGTGACAGGGCGATCCGGGGCCAACGTCCTGACTTTC. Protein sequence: CASSLAVTGRSGANVLTF.

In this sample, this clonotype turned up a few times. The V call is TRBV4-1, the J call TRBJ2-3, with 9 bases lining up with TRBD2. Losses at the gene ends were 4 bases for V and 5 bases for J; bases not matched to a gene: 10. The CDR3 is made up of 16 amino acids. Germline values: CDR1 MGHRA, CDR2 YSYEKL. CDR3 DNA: TGCGCCAGCAGCCGGGAAGCGGGGGGCGGGAAAGATACGCAGTATTTT. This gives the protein CASSREAGGGKDTQYF.

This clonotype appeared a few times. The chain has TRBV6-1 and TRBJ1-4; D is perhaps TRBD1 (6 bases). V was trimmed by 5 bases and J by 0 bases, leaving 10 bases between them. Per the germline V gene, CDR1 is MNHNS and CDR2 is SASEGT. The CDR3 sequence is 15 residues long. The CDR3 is CASSKRTATNEKLFF. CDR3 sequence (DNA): TGTGCCAGCAGTAAAAGGACAGCAACTAATGAAAAACTGTTTTTT.

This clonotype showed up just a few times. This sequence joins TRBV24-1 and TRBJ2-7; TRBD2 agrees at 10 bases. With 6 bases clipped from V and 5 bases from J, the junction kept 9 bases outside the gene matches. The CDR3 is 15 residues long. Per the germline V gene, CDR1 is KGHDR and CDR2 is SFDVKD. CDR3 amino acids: CATSSLAGPVHEQYF. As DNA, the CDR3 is TGTGCCACCAGTTCACTAGCGGGACCGGTCCACGAGCAGTACTTC.

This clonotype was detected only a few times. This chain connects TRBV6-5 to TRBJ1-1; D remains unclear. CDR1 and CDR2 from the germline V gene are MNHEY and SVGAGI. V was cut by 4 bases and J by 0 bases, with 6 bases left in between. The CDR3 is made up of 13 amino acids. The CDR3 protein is CASSSQMNTEAFF. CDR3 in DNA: TGTGCCAGCAGTTCACAGATGAACACTGAAGCTTTCTTT.

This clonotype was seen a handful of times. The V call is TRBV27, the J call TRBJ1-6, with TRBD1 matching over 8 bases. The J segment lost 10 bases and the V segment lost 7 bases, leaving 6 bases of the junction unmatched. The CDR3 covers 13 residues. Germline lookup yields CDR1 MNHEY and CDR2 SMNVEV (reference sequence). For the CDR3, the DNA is TGTGCCAGCACCGGACAGGGTCGCTCACCCCTCCACTTT. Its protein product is CASTGQGRSPLHF.

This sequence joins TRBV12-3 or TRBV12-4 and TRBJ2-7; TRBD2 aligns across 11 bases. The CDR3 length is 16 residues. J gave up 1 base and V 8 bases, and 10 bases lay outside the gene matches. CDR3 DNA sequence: TGTGCCAGCTCCTCCCAAAGACTAGCGGGGTCCTACGAGCAGTACTTC. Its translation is CASSSQRLAGSYEQYF.

The CDR3 DNA is TGCAGCGTTCGAAACCCCAGAACCTACGAGCAGTACTTC. Protein sequence: CSVRNPRTYEQYF. V is TRBV29-1 and J is TRBJ2-7; D uncertain. Germline loops: CDR1 SQVTM, CDR2 ANQGSEA. The CDR3 has 13 amino acids. Deletions cut 5 bases from V and 2 bases from J, with 13 bases between.

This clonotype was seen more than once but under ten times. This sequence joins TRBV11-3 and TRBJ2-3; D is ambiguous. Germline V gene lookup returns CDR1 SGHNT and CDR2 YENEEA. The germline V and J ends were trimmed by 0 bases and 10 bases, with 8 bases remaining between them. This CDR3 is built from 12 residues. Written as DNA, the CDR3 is TGTGCCAGCAGCTTAGATGCTATTTCGCAGTATTTT. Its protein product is CASSLDAISQYF.

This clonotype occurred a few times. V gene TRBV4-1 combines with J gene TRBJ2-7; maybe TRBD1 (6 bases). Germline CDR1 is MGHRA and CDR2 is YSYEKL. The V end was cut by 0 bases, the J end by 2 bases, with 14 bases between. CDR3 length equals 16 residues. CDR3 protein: CASSQDLIRGTYEQYF. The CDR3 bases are TGCGCCAGCAGCCAAGATCTTATCAGGGGTACCTACGAGCAGTACTTC.

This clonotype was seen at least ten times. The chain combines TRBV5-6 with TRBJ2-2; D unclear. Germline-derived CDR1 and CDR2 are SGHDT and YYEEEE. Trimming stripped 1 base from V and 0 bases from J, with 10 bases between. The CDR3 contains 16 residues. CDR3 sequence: CASSLWTNANTGELFF. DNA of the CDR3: TGTGCCAGCAGCTTGTGGACGAACGCGAACACCGGGGAGCTGTTTTTT.

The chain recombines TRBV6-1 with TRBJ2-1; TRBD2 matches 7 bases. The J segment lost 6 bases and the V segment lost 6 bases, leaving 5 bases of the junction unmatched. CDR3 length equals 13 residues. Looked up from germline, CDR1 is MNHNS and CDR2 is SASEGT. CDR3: CASSKGTTNEQFF. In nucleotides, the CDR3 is TGTGCCAGCAGCAAAGGGACTACCAATGAGCAGTTCTTC.

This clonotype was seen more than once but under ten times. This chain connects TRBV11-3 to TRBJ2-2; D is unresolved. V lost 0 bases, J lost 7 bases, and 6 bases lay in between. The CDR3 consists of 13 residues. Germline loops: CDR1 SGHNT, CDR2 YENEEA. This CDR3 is CASSLDENGELFF. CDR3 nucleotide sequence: TGTGCCAGCAGCTTAGATGAGAACGGGGAGCTGTTTTTT.

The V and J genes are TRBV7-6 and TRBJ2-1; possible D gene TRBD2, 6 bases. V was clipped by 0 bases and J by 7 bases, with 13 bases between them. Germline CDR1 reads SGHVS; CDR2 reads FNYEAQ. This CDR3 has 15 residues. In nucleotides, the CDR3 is TGTGCCAGCAGCTTAGCGGGAGGCCACGGAAATGAGCAGTTCTTC. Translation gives CASSLAGGHGNEQFF.

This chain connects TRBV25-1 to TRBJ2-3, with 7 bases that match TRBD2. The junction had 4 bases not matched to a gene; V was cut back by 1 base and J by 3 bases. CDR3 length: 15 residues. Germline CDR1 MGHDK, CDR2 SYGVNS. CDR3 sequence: CASSESLAVTDTQYF. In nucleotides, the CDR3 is TGTGCCAGCAGTGAATCCCTAGCGGTAACAGATACGCAGTATTTT.

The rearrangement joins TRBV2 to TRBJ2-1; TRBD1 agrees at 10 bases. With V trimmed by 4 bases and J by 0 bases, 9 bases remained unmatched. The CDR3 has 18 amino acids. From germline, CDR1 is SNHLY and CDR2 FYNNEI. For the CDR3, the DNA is TGTGCCAGCAGTGTTTGGACAGGGGGAACCAGCTCCTACAATGAGCAGTTCTTC. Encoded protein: CASSVWTGGTSSYNEQFF.

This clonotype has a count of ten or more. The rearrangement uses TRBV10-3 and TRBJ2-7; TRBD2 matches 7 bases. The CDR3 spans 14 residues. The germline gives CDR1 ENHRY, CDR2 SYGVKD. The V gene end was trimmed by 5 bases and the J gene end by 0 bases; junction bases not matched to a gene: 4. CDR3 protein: CAISLGGGSYEQYF. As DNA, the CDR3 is TGTGCCATCAGTTTGGGGGGGGGCTCCTACGAGCAGTACTTC.